The 21 T cell receptor beta chains reported below all come from one sample, sequenced in a study of cytomegalovirus exposure and HLA in healthy donors. Primers for the PCR totalled 60 Vbeta and 13 Jbeta. Here immunoSEQ multiplex PCR was the method, and the copy in TCRdb shows in-frame clones only, minus some. The table records roughly 100,000 clones, roughly four fifths of them present only once. Sequenced sample: PBMCs. Source of these receptors: a man aged 35 to 55 in good health and CMV-seronegative.

This clone was counted a few times. The chain couples TRBV6-6 to TRBJ2-5; D may be TRBD2 (6 bases). Trimming removed 2 bases at V and 1 base at J, with 8 bases between. Germline assignment: CDR1 MNHNY and CDR2 SVGAGI (reference sequence). The CDR3 extends over 14 amino acids. CDR3 DNA: TGTGCCAGCAGTTACGGGCGGGGCCAAGAGACCCAGTACTTC. As protein: CASSYGRGQETQYF.

The chain is built from TRBV20-1 and TRBJ1-2, with TRBD1 as a possible D gene (6 bases). This CDR3 spans 11 amino acids. Germline V gene lookup returns CDR1 DFQATT and CDR2 SNEGSKA (reference sequence). Trimming took 5 bases from V and 8 from J, leaving 12 bases between them. CDR3 loop: CSAVRDTGYTF. The CDR3 DNA follows: TGCAGTGCTGTCCGGGACACGGGCTACACCTTC.

The V call is TRBV28, the J call TRBJ2-7; a weak D match, TRBD2 (6 bases). CDR1 and CDR2 (germline): MDHEN, SYDVKM. The CDR3 runs to 16 residues. V was trimmed by 1 base and J by 2 bases, leaving 15 bases between them. The CDR3 loop is CASSLSHRGKAYEQYF. The CDR3 nucleotides are TGTGCCAGCAGTTTATCCCATCGGGGGAAAGCCTACGAGCAGTACTTC.

The V and J genes are TRBV5-1 and TRBJ1-5; D possibly corresponds to TRBD1 (6 bases). The germline V gene encodes CDR1 SGHRS and CDR2 YFSETQ. CDR3 length equals 16 residues. The V gene lost 0 bases and the J gene lost 1 base, with 11 bases spanning the gap. CDR3 DNA: TGCGCCAGCAGCTTGGGGGAGACAGGCAGCAATCAGCCCCAGCATTTT. Encoded protein: CASSLGETGSNQPQHF.

This clone was seen a few times. This sequence joins TRBV7-6 and TRBJ1-1; tentative D call: TRBD1 (5 bases). This CDR3 has 14 amino acids. Germline CDR1 and CDR2: SGHVS and FNYEAQ. Trimming took off 4 bases at V and 4 bases at J, with 13 bases between the two ends. The CDR3 region is CASSSLQGSTEAFF. Here the CDR3 DNA reads TGTGCCAGCAGCTCCCTGCAGGGATCCACTGAAGCTTTCTTT.

In its sample, this clone was seen a few times. This chain uses TRBV7-4 with TRBJ2-7, with 8 bases fitting TRBD2. Germline-derived CDR1 and CDR2 are SGHVT and SQSDAQ. The CDR3 totals 13 residues. V dropped 5 bases and J dropped 4; count of bases not matched to a gene: 4. The CDR3 loop is CASSPGGLYEQYF. The CDR3 DNA reads as TGTGCCAGCAGCCCGGGGGGGCTGTACGAGCAGTACTTC.

The chain links TRBV6-5 to TRBJ2-3, with TRBD2 identical over 13 bases. The CDR3 contains 15 residues. Germline V gene lookup returns CDR1 MNHEY and CDR2 SVGAGI. With 5 bases clipped from V and 6 bases from J, the junction kept 5 bases outside the gene matches. CDR3 loop: CASSKGLAGSDTQYF. Written as DNA, the CDR3 is TGTGCCAGCAGTAAGGGACTAGCGGGATCGGATACGCAGTATTTT.

The gene calls are TRBV29-1 and TRBJ1-1; 7 bases align to TRBD1. The CDR3 has 15 amino acids. V lost 7 bases, J lost 0 bases, and 11 bases stayed unmatched. Germline V CDR1 and CDR2: SQVTM, ANQGSEA. Here the CDR3 DNA reads TGCAGCGCCAGCCCGGGACAGACCATGAACACTGAAGCTTTCTTT. Translating gives CSASPGQTMNTEAFF.

The genes are TRBV4-1 and TRBJ2-3; 9 nucleotides align to TRBD2. There are 16 residues in the CDR3. CDR1 and CDR2 from the germline V gene are MGHRA and YSYEKL. J lost 9 bases, V lost 1 base, and 11 bases had no gene match. This chain's CDR3 is CASSQVTAGGPGTQYF. The CDR3 DNA follows: TGCGCCAGCAGCCAAGTTACGGCGGGAGGGCCGGGGACGCAGTATTTT.

The chain recombines TRBV5-4 with TRBJ1-1, with TRBD1 matching over 7 bases. The germline gives CDR1 SGHNT, CDR2 YYREEE (reference sequence). The CDR3 loop spans 14 amino acids. V was clipped by 2 bases and J by 3 bases; unmatched bases: 4. CDR3 sequence: CASSFGQVHTEAFF. DNA of the CDR3: TGTGCCAGCAGCTTTGGACAGGTGCACACTGAAGCTTTCTTT.

The genes are TRBV10-3 and TRBJ1-1, with 7 bases lining up with TRBD1. J lost 1 base, V lost 0 bases, and 5 bases had no gene match. The CDR3 runs 16 residues. Germline V lookup: CDR1 ENHRY, CDR2 SYGVKD. The CDR3 is CAISESSHRGNTEAFF. For the CDR3, the DNA is TGTGCCATCAGTGAGTCGAGTCACAGGGGGAACACTGAAGCTTTCTTT.

This clone was seen only once. The chain links TRBV6-6 to TRBJ2-7, with unresolved D. Germline assignment: CDR1 MNHNY and CDR2 SVGAGI (reference sequence). The germline V and J ends were trimmed by 7 bases and 5 bases, with 21 bases remaining between them. This CDR3 has 15 amino acids. CDR3 DNA sequence: TGTGCCAGCACCAACCCAAGAGGCGACCCGAACGAGCAGTACTTC. Amino acids: CASTNPRGDPNEQYF.

The chain joins TRBV15 to TRBJ1-3; the D gene is possibly TRBD1 (5 bases). The V end lost 0 bases, the J end lost 7 bases, and 13 bases lay between the germline ends. This CDR3 has 15 amino acids. In germline, CDR1 is LNHNV, CDR2 YYDKDF (reference sequence). The CDR3 coding sequence is TGTGCCACCAGCAGAGATGGCGGGGGGGGGAACACCATATATTTT. It yields the protein CATSRDGGGGNTIYF.

This clone occurred a few times. This chain joins TRBV30 and TRBJ2-1, with TRBD1 as a possible D gene (5 bases). The V gene's germline CDR1 is GTSNPN and CDR2 SVGIG (reference sequence). The CDR3 covers 14 residues. V was clipped by 3 bases and J by 7 bases, with 16 bases between them. CDR3 loop: CAWRRQGIRNEQFF. CDR3 sequence (DNA): TGTGCCTGGAGGCGGCAGGGCATCAGGAATGAGCAGTTCTTC.

The gene calls are TRBV5-4 and TRBJ2-5, with TRBD2 identical over 7 bases. This CDR3 is 13 amino acids long. In germline, CDR1 is SGHNT, CDR2 YYREEE (reference sequence). V shed 4 bases and J 4 bases; nucleotides not matched to a gene: 4. This chain's CDR3 is CASSGLVGETQYF. CDR3 in DNA: TGTGCCAGCAGCGGACTAGTTGGAGAGACCCAGTACTTC.

The gene calls are TRBV4-1 and TRBJ1-5, with a possible D match to TRBD1 (6 bases). The germline V gene has CDR1 MGHRA and CDR2 YSYEKL. V was clipped by 3 bases and J by 3 bases, with 15 bases between them. The CDR3 sequence is 16 residues long. CDR3 nucleotide sequence: TGCGCCAGCAGCCACGTCTTCAGGGGATACAATCAGCCCCAGCATTTT. Protein product: CASSHVFRGYNQPQHF.

The chain combines TRBV6-5 with TRBJ1-1, with a possible D match to TRBD1 (5 bases). Germline CDR1 and CDR2: MNHEY and SVGAGI. The length of the CDR3 is 15 residues. Trimming removed 0 bases at V and 4 bases at J, with 12 bases between. The CDR3 DNA is TGTGCCAGCAGTTACTCGGGACTGACGGTCACTGAAGCTTTCTTT. Translation: CASSYSGLTVTEAFF.

This clone is a singleton in its sample. The chain joins TRBV28 to TRBJ2-3; D unclear. This CDR3 contains 11 residues. From germline, CDR1 is MDHEN and CDR2 SYDVKM. V dropped 7 bases and J dropped 6 bases, with 8 bases sitting between them. The CDR3: CASTRVDTQYF. As DNA, the CDR3 is TGTGCCAGCACCCGCGTTGATACGCAGTATTTT.

This chain links TRBV27 with TRBJ1-4; 8 nucleotides match TRBD1. The CDR3 extends over 13 amino acids. Germline trimming cut 4 bases from V and 14 bases from J; bases unmatched to any gene: 9. Germline assignment: CDR1 MNHEY and CDR2 SMNVEV (reference sequence). CDR3 sequence reads: CASSYPDREVLFF. The CDR3 nucleotides are TGTGCCAGCAGTTACCCGGACAGGGAAGTCCTGTTTTTT.

This clone was seen more than once but under ten times. The identical CDR3 is also encoded by other nucleotide sequences in the sample. The chain is built from TRBV6-1 and TRBJ1-3, with a weak D call TRBD1 (5 bases). Trimming left V 0 bases short and J 1 base short, with 10 bases between. Germline lookup yields CDR1 MNHNS and CDR2 SASEGT. This CDR3 spans 16 amino acids. CDR3 region: CASSEARRGSGNTIYF. DNA for the CDR3: TGTGCCAGCAGTGAAGCGCGAAGGGGATCTGGAAACACCATATATTTT.

This rearrangement joins TRBV5-6 to TRBJ1-2; 9 nucleotides line up with TRBD1. V shed 5 bases, J shed 3 bases, and the junction held 5 bases outside the gene matches. The V gene's germline CDR1 is SGHDT and CDR2 YYEEEE. This CDR3 spans 14 amino acids. The CDR3 here is CASRRTGGDYGYTF. CDR3 nucleotide sequence: TGTGCCAGCAGGAGAACAGGGGGCGACTATGGCTACACCTTC.